The TCR beta chain under discussion was sequenced for a study of response to subunit inactivated influenza vaccine. Overall study findings and caveats: The authors suggested that every seasonal influenza vaccination recruits few new T cells.

One entry per CDR3 protein results from TCRdb running MiXCR on the RT-PCR reads. The sample includes some 300,000 distinct CDR3 sequences, approximately 21% seen only once; the top ten take 10%. The CDR3 length is 16 residues. The germline V and J ends were trimmed by 0 bases and 1 base, with 12 bases remaining between them. Germline V gene data show CDR1 as LNHNV and CDR2 as YYDKDF (reference sequence). A note on this clonotype: Its cognate antigen is unknown.

The rearrangement joins TRBV15 to TRBJ1-1, with D tentatively TRBD1 (5 bases). The TCR comes from a man aged 50 to 69 who received an inactivated influenza vaccine. The sample in question was PBMCs from blood, obtained approximately 22 months after vaccination. This CDR3 is CATSRDLLGGNTEAFF. In DNA form, the CDR3 reads TGTGCCACCAGCAGAGATCTCCTGGGGGGGAACACTGAAGCTTTCTTT. Full variable domain (missing parts from reference TRBV15 and TRBJ1-1): DAMVIQNPRYQVTQFGKPVTLSCSQTLNHNVMYWYQQKSSQAPKLLFHYYDKDFNNEADTPDNFQSRRPNTSFCFLDIRSPGLGDTAMYLCATSRDLLGGNTEAFFGQGTRLTVV.